The 21 T cell receptor beta chains presented below share a single source sample, sequenced in a study of technical replicates of blood from four donors. Profiling relied on immunoSEQ multiplex PCR, and the TCRdb table lists in-frame clones only, not all of them. This table holds 75,000 to 95,000 clones, around 94% found once. Sequencing used T cells isolated from PBMCs. These receptors were collected from a human donor in good health.

The rearrangement joins TRBV4-1 to TRBJ2-7; D gene unclear. The length of the CDR3 is 14 residues. Germline V gene lookup returns CDR1 MGHRA and CDR2 YSYEKL. V was clipped by 1 base and J by 2 bases, with 9 bases between them. The DNA for the CDR3 is TGCGCCAGCAGCCAAGTCGACCGGGCCTACGAGCAGTACTTC. It is translated as CASSQVDRAYEQYF.

The gene calls are TRBV4-2 and TRBJ2-3; 11 bases are a match to TRBD2. The germline gives CDR1 LGHNA, CDR2 YNFKEQ. V trimming: 1 base; J trimming: 0 bases; junction bases outside the gene matches: 6. The CDR3 is made up of 18 amino acids. The DNA for the CDR3 is TGTGCCAGCAGCCAAGTAGCGGGAGGGGGACCTAGCACAGATACGCAGTATTTT. It is translated as CASSQVAGGGPSTDTQYF.

V gene TRBV6-1 combines with J gene TRBJ1-6, with D tentatively TRBD1 (6 bases). The germline CDR1 and CDR2 sequences are MNHNS and SASEGT. Between the trimmed V and J ends, which lost 3 bases and 9 bases, there was a span of 24 bases. There are 18 residues in the CDR3. The chain's CDR3 is CASSDLLGTGPIGSPLHF. CDR3 bases: TGTGCCAGCAGTGACCTCCTCGGAACAGGGCCCATAGGTTCACCCCTCCACTTT.

This chain uses TRBV29-1 with TRBJ2-7; the match to TRBD1 covers 7 bases. The germline V gene has CDR1 SQVTM and CDR2 ANQGSEA. The CDR3 contains 13 residues. V shed 7 bases, J shed 3 bases, and the junction held 9 bases outside the gene matches. CDR3 sequence: CSAQGVANYEQYF. In DNA, the CDR3 is TGCAGCGCCCAGGGGGTTGCGAACTACGAGCAGTACTTC.

This chain links TRBV4-1 with TRBJ2-1; 12 bases are shared with TRBD2. Germline trimming cut 4 bases from V and 6 bases from J; bases unmatched to any gene: 16. This CDR3 region has 19 residues. Germline CDR1 MGHRA, CDR2 YSYEKL. The CDR3 region has the DNA TGCGCCAGCAGCCCTCCGCTAGCGGGGGGGCCTTATGCTTTCAATGAGCAGTTCTTC. Protein sequence: CASSPPLAGGPYAFNEQFF.

The V gene is TRBV10-3, the J gene TRBJ2-7; 7 positions agree with TRBD1. With V trimmed by 5 bases and J by 3 bases, 7 bases remained unmatched. Germline loops: CDR1 ENHRY, CDR2 SYGVKD. The CDR3 runs 14 residues. The chain's CDR3 is CAISKTGTDYEQYF. The CDR3 nucleotides are TGTGCCATCAGTAAGACCGGGACAGACTACGAGCAGTACTTC.

This clone showed up just once. The CDR3 region is CASSLTGRTDTQYF. In DNA form, the CDR3 reads TGTGCCAGCAGTCTGACAGGGAGAACAGATACGCAGTATTTT. The rearrangement uses TRBV6-5 and TRBJ2-3, with 7 bases matching TRBD1. Germline V gene data show CDR1 as MNHEY and CDR2 as SVGAGI. V shed 5 bases and J 3 bases; nucleotides not matched to a gene: 5. This CDR3 has 14 amino acids.

This chain uses TRBV5-6 with TRBJ2-7; D is possibly TRBD2 (5 bases). In germline, CDR1 is SGHDT, CDR2 YYEEEE. Trimming removed 2 bases from V and 3 bases from J, with 15 bases in between. The length of the CDR3 is 15 residues. The CDR3: CASSLGLTFSYEQYF. The CDR3 nucleotides are TGTGCCAGCAGCTTAGGACTGACATTCAGCTACGAGCAGTACTTC.

This chain uses TRBV5-6 with TRBJ2-5; unclear D gene. Trimming cost V 0 bases and J 5 bases, with 5 bases left between them. This CDR3 comprises 12 residues. Per germline, CDR1 SGHDT and CDR2 YYEEEE. CDR3 amino acids: CASSLVLETQYF. CDR3 nucleotides: TGTGCCAGCAGCTTGGTCTTGGAGACCCAGTACTTC.

The CDR3 coding sequence is TGCGCCAGCAGCCCTCCGGGACAGGGGACGGCTACGCAGTATTTT. Protein sequence: CASSPPGQGTATQYF. V usage is TRBV5-1 and J usage is TRBJ2-3; 10 positions agree with TRBD1. Germline CDR1 reads SGHRS; CDR2 reads YFSETQ. Unmatched junction bases numbered 10, after V lost 4 bases and J lost 8 bases. CDR3 length: 15 amino acids.

The J gene is TRBJ2-1, the V gene TRBV19, with D perhaps TRBD2 (6 bases). Germline V gene lookup returns CDR1 LNHDA and CDR2 SQIVND (reference sequence). V was pared by 9 bases and J by 6 bases, with 15 bases between. The CDR3 spans 13 residues. The CDR3 sequence is CASRDWEFNEQFF. In DNA, the CDR3 is TGTGCCAGCAGGGACTGGGAGTTCAATGAGCAGTTCTTC.

V is TRBV9 and J is TRBJ1-4; TRBD1 matches 7 bases. The length of the CDR3 is 14 residues. V lost 4 bases to trimming and J lost 7 bases; unmatched junction nucleotides: 7. Germline V gene data show CDR1 as SGDLS and CDR2 as YYNGEE. CDR3 DNA sequence: TGTGCCAGCAGCACCCGGGACAGTACTGAAAAACTGTTTTTT. Translated: CASSTRDSTEKLFF.

V usage is TRBV7-9 and J usage is TRBJ1-5; D gene unclear. Trimming shortened V by 5 bases and J by 4 bases, and 12 bases separated the two germline ends. The CDR3 loop spans 14 amino acids. CDR1 SEHNR and CDR2 FQNEAQ come from the germline V gene (reference sequence). CDR3 residues: CASSPQTENQPQHF. CDR3 in DNA: TGTGCCAGCAGCCCCCAGACGGAGAATCAGCCCCAGCATTTT.

The chain recombines TRBV2 with TRBJ1-4, with 7 bases lining up with TRBD1. The CDR3 has 15 amino acids. Germline assignment: CDR1 SNHLY and CDR2 FYNNEI. The V gene end was trimmed by 2 bases and the J gene end by 7 bases; junction bases not matched to a gene: 7. CDR3 nucleotides: TGTGCCAGCAGTGAAACGAGGGGGCGGGGTGAAAAACTGTTTTTT. It is translated as CASSETRGRGEKLFF.

V and J are TRBV5-1 and TRBJ2-7; 8 bases line up with TRBD2. V lost 4 bases and J lost 2; bases outside the gene matches: 5. Germline CDR1 reads SGHRS; CDR2 reads YFSETQ. The CDR3 consists of 14 residues. CDR3 sequence (DNA): TGCGCCAGCAGCCAGCGGGAGAGAACCTACGAGCAGTACTTC. As protein: CASSQRERTYEQYF.

This rearrangement joins TRBV5-1 to TRBJ2-2; maybe TRBD2 (6 bases). Germline assignment: CDR1 SGHRS and CDR2 YFSETQ. V gave up 6 bases and J gave up 2 bases, with 11 bases separating them. The CDR3 contains 14 residues. In DNA, the CDR3 is TGCGCCAGCATTAGGGACTTCAACACCGGGGAGCTGTTTTTT. Its protein product is CASIRDFNTGELFF.

The J gene is TRBJ1-1, the V gene TRBV4-2, with 9 nucleotides matching TRBD1. Germline trimming cut 1 base from V and 6 bases from J; bases unmatched to any gene: 15. The CDR3 spans 18 residues. Germline CDR1 and CDR2: LGHNA and YNFKEQ. CDR3 in amino acids: CASSQAPGQGKIGAEAFF. CDR3 bases: TGTGCCAGCAGCCAAGCACCTGGACAGGGGAAAATTGGGGCTGAAGCTTTCTTT.

This chain joins TRBV5-6 and TRBJ2-3, with D maybe TRBD2 (7 bases). Germline CDR1 is SGHDT and CDR2 is YYEEEE. CDR3 size: 15 residues. V was trimmed by 3 bases and J by 2 bases, leaving 13 bases between them. Here the CDR3 DNA reads TGTGCCAGCAGCTCAGGCGGGGGACACACAGATACGCAGTATTTT. This gives the protein CASSSGGGHTDTQYF.

The chain links TRBV30 to TRBJ2-2, with TRBD1 as a possible D gene (5 bases). This CDR3 spans 15 amino acids. Per germline, CDR1 GTSNPN and CDR2 SVGIG (reference sequence). Trimming shortened V by 1 base and J by 2 bases, and 11 bases separated the two germline ends. CDR3 nucleotide sequence: TGTGCCTGGAGTGCCGTGGACATTAACACCGGGGAGCTGTTTTTT. Its protein is CAWSAVDINTGELFF. Combining the CDR3 with reference TRBV30 and TRBJ2-2 gives the whole variable domain SQTIHQWPATLVQPVGSPLSLECTVEGTSNPNLYWYRQAAGRGLQLLFYSVGIGQISSEVPQNLSASRPQDRQFILSSKKLLLSDSGFYLCAWSAVDINTGELFFGEGSRLTVL.

The CDR3 loop is CASSLDTGINTEAFF. Here the CDR3 DNA reads TGCGCCAGCAGCTTGGATACAGGGATAAACACTGAAGCTTTCTTT. This rearrangement joins TRBV5-1 to TRBJ1-1; perhaps TRBD1 as D (6 bases). The CDR3 is 15 amino acids. Between the trimmed V and J ends, which lost 0 bases and 2 bases, there was a span of 11 bases. In germline, CDR1 is SGHRS, CDR2 YFSETQ.

The V and J genes are TRBV18 and TRBJ1-2; a weak D match, TRBD1 (5 bases). V gave up 5 bases and J gave up 6 bases, with 13 bases separating them. The CDR3 sequence is 13 residues long. Germline CDR1 is KGHSH and CDR2 is LQKENI. CDR3 residues: CASSERSTDGYTF. In DNA form, the CDR3 reads TGTGCCAGCTCAGAGCGTTCGACAGATGGCTACACCTTC.